The clone carrying this T cell receptor (beta chain) was seen ten or more times. Its antigen is still unknown. This sample was included in a study of early T cells in non-severe SARS-CoV-2 infection. Turning to the study itself: Chains from this unsorted whole-blood bulk RNA could not be paired.

Individual cDNA molecules received unique molecular identifiers. MiXCR, run by TCRdb on the 5' RACE reads, gives a single entry per CDR3 protein. The sample contains 60,000 to 90,000 distinct CDR3 sequences, over 9% of which appear only once. The study's findings and limits: Matching against VDJdb likely underestimated virus-specific expansions, favoring anti-spike CD8.

The source material was whole blood. The clonotype comes from an adult who was a healthcare worker with PCR-confirmed SARS-CoV-2 infection or an uninfected control (not recorded which).

This chain's CDR3 is CASSRYEGYTF. The CDR3 coding sequence is TGTGCCAGCAGTCGGTATGAAGGCTACACCTTC. The chain employs TRBV6-2 or TRBV6-3 and TRBJ1-2; D gene uncertain. Germline values: CDR1 MNHEY, CDR2 SVGEGT. The length of the CDR3 is 11 residues. The V and J ends lost 5 bases and 8 bases respectively, with 9 bases between them.